The entry below gives a single T cell receptor (beta chain) sequence along with its context. There is no known antigen for this receptor. No clone much larger than this one lies a single base away; base qualities are absent. Counted from cysteine to phenylalanine, this CDR3 has 19 amino acids. Only the CDR3 DNA is retained, 57 bases long and in frame from the first base. According to the germline V gene, CDR1 reads SGHTS and CDR2 reads YDEGEE. Clipping removes 6 bases from V and 3 bases from J, with 12 as the unmatched junction base count. TCR CDR3 regions were amplified from genomic DNA by multiplex PCR using the deep immunoSEQ assay. Extracted genomic DNA from each cell subset was distributed evenly across all wells of several immunoSEQ 96-well plates, and each plate was treated as a replicate. For sorted subsets, around 200 ng genomic DNA, equal to tens of thousands of T cell genomes, was loaded into each replicate PCR. Purified libraries were quantified with a Qubit 3.0 fluorometer, sized on a Bioanalyzer 2100, and re-quantified with the KAPA Library Quantification kit. A separate single-read 150-cycle Illumina NextSeq 550 flow cell was used to sequence each immunoSEQ 96-well plate. As for the authors' bioinformatics: Because only junctional sequences without quality scores were contained in the immunoSEQ output, filtering matching that applied to full-length reads could not be performed. Sequences were annotated with PyIR, a Python wrapper for IgBLAST v1.9, using IMGT germline references to assign V/J genes and CDR3. Reads were removed for weak V/J assignments (E-value above 1e-6), missing CDR3, stop codons, out-of-frame junctions, or ambiguous translated residues. V3J clonotypes were defined as sequences sharing an identical inferred V gene, J gene, and CDR3 amino acid sequence. Percentage overlap between repertoires was calculated by dividing the number of shared unique clonotypes by the size of the smaller repertoire. Three approaches were used to assess repertoire richness: RTK rarefaction, the Chao1 estimator, and Recon v2.1 estimates of unobserved clonotypes. Generation probabilities were computed with OLGA for all TCRbeta clonotypes obtained by the gDNA method from a handful of donors. TCRdb limited this immuneACCESS table to in-frame rearrangements with V and J called. A share of clones is missing; checked studies link under half to unresolved V genes, and the rest is unexplained. For V, J and clone size, that table is used; D and trimming come from the DNA. The sample table lists some 500,000 clones, 90% to 96% of them with a count of one. The ten largest clones represent roughly 0.06% of the sample.

The source of the sample is a study of shared clonotypes between healthy human individuals (dated by TCRdb to the early 2020s). Some background on the complete study: The cohort included three men and a couple of women between 18 and 49 years of age. Between about 0.9 and 10 billion PBMCs per donor were obtained by leukapheresis. To increase sequencing depth and limit assay-specific biases, different laboratories used diverse techniques to prepare libraries and sequence TCR repertoires. For each donor, three plates each were used for CD4 naive and CD4 memory, two plates were used for CD8 naive, and one plate was used for CD8 memory. The study deeply sequenced blood TCR repertoires of five healthy adults to estimate repertoire size and the extent of clonotype sharing between individuals. Findings and caveats that apply to the study as a whole: Incomplete sequencing was indicated by rarefaction of sorted-subset datasets, despite the large sequencing depth. Sharing across a handful of donors was observed for 5% to 6.5% of naive CD4, over 3% of naive CD8, over 2% of memory CD4, and roughly 0.4% of memory CD8 clonotypes. Because the study included a small number of donors, the genetic and exposure-history diversity represented was limited. Pairwise subsampling indicated that sequencing depth was expected to affect the degree of clonotype sharing among donors. Sampling was restricted to blood, and TCR repertoires in tissue are likely to differ from TCR repertoires in blood. Estimated clonotype richness was generally larger for naive than for memory subsets. Clonotypes shared by all four sorted-subset donors showed higher generation probabilities than non-shared clonotypes.

Healthy HIV-negative adults with no recently reported acute infections or vaccinations were included as donors. Every donor was a Caucasian adult residing in Nashville, Tennessee, USA. Magnetic negative selection was used to enrich CD4+ T cells, after which naive cells were positively selected on CD45RA and the negative fraction became the memory subset. After blood collection by leukapheresis, PBMCs were isolated using Ficoll-Histopaque density gradient centrifugation and then cryopreserved in the vapor phase of liquid nitrogen. Analytical flow cytometry was used to check the purity and quantity of each magnetically sorted T cell population. Each sorted fraction had its genomic DNA isolated and then quantified by UV absorbance on a Nanodrop 2000c.

Sequenced: naive CD4+ T cells sorted from blood. The sample's cell subset or site label, decoded: CD45RA+ positively selected. The sequence is built from TRBV5-8 and TRBJ2-4; TRBD2 fits 16 bases in the junction. This sequence originates from a woman in her 30s in good health. The CDR3 protein: CASNNPGLAGGGLKNIQYF. The DNA is as follows: TGTGCCAGCAACAACCCGGGACTAGCGGGAGGGGGACTCAAAAACATTCAGTACTTC.